This entry lists 32 T cell receptor beta chains sequenced from one sample in a study of T cell repertoires in cytomegalovirus infection. These TCRs' antigens remain unknown. TCRdb passed the reads through MiXCR, listing each CDR3 protein once. This sample has about 330,000 distinct CDR3 sequences, with about a third found just once. The source material was cultured PBMCs, sampled from culture after CMV antigen stimulation. The receptors stem from a human donor in good health (CMV status not recorded). Some clones in this sample may be carry-over from other donors' samples.

This clonotype was picked up a small number of times. The genes are TRBV5-6 and TRBJ2-1; 10 nucleotides agree with TRBD1. The CDR3 extends over 17 amino acids. V was pared by 0 bases and J by 7 bases, with 10 bases of the junction left unmatched. Looked up from germline, CDR1 is SGHDT and CDR2 is YYEEEE. This chain's CDR3 is CASSLGWGTGDPNEQFF. The DNA of the CDR3 is TGTGCCAGCAGCTTGGGCTGGGGGACAGGGGATCCAAATGAGCAGTTCTTC. Complete variable domain (other parts from reference TRBV5-6 and TRBJ2-1): DAGVTQSPTHLIKTRGQQVTLRCSPKSGHDTVSWYQQALGQGPQFIFQYYEEEERQRGNFPDRFSGHQFPNYSSELNVNALLLGDSALYLCASSLGWGTGDPNEQFFGPGTRLTVL.

This clonotype was counted a few times. CDR3 protein: CASSTSRGSVRDQETQYF. As DNA, the CDR3 is TGTGCCAGTAGTACCTCTAGAGGGTCTGTTCGGGATCAAGAGACCCAGTACTTC. The V call is TRBV19, the J call TRBJ2-5; tentatively, D is TRBD2 (5 bases). With 4 bases removed from V and 2 bases from J, the gap between germline ends came to 23 bases. The germline V gene has CDR1 LNHDA and CDR2 SQIVND (reference sequence). CDR3 length: 18 residues.

This rearrangement joins TRBV7-6 to TRBJ2-2; the match to TRBD2 covers 7 bases. The CDR3 runs to 14 residues. V shed 7 bases, J shed 1 base, and the junction held 3 bases outside the gene matches. CDR1 SGHVS and CDR2 FNYEAQ come from the germline V gene. Written as DNA, the CDR3 is TGTGCCAGCACCGGGACTATGAACACCGGGGAGCTGTTTTTT. Translation gives CASTGTMNTGELFF.

The chain joins TRBV6-2 or TRBV6-3 to TRBJ2-5, with 14 bases that match TRBD2. The CDR3 has 17 residues. J gave up 1 base and V 7 bases, and 8 bases lay outside the gene matches. Germline CDR1 and CDR2: MNHEY and SVGEGT. CDR3 sequence reads: CASNLGLAGGFQETQYF. The DNA of the CDR3 is TGTGCCAGCAACCTCGGACTAGCGGGAGGATTCCAAGAGACCCAGTACTTC.

V and J are TRBV7-9 and TRBJ1-2; D might be TRBD1 (5 bases). The germline gives CDR1 SEHNR, CDR2 FQNEAQ (reference sequence). V was trimmed by 2 bases and J by 5 bases, leaving 15 bases between them. The CDR3 covers 15 residues. The CDR3 loop is CASSLKGSEIYGYTF. CDR3 DNA: TGTGCCAGCAGCTTAAAGGGGTCGGAGATATATGGCTACACCTTC.

The chain joins TRBV19 to TRBJ2-6; D gene ambiguous. Germline CDR1 reads LNHDA; CDR2 reads SQIVND (reference sequence). This CDR3 region has 15 residues. V lost 7 bases and J lost 0, with 10 bases in between. In nucleotides, the CDR3 is TGTGCCAGTACAGGAGTCTACTCTGGGGCCAACGTCCTGACTTTC. This sequence encodes CASTGVYSGANVLTF.

A few counts support this clonotype. This rearrangement joins TRBV28 to TRBJ2-5, with D possibly matching TRBD2 (5 bases). The CDR3 contains 16 residues. Per the germline V gene, CDR1 is MDHEN and CDR2 is SYDVKM. V was cut by 5 bases and J by 5 bases, with 21 bases left in between. This chain's CDR3 is CASSPPSGVTRETQYF. The CDR3 nucleotides are TGTGCCAGCAGTCCGCCGTCCGGGGTCACAAGGGAGACCCAGTACTTC.

At least ten counts were recorded for this clonotype. The chain links TRBV7-2 to TRBJ2-5; D perhaps matches TRBD2 (5 bases). The germline V gene has CDR1 SGHTA and CDR2 FQGNSA. V lost 4 bases and J 2 bases, leaving 14 bases between the germline ends. The CDR3 contains 15 residues. CDR3 nucleotide sequence: TGTGCCAGCAGCTCCGCCGGGGATAGACAAGAGACCCAGTACTTC. This encodes CASSSAGDRQETQYF.

This clonotype was seen at least ten times. V gene TRBV7-8 combines with J gene TRBJ1-5; D uncertain. Trimming pared 3 bases from V and 0 bases from J, leaving 12 bases between. There are 16 residues in the CDR3. CDR1 is SGHVS and CDR2 is FQNEAQ in the germline V gene. For the CDR3, the DNA is TGTGCCAGCAGCTTGGAGGGCGCGTATAGCAATCAGCCCCAGCATTTT. This gives the protein CASSLEGAYSNQPQHF.

This chain joins TRBV7-2 and TRBJ2-1, with D unresolved. V was pared by 1 base and J by 2 bases, with 6 bases between. Germline CDR1 reads SGHTA; CDR2 reads FQGNSA. The CDR3 contains 14 residues. The CDR3 reads CASSLEGAYNEQFF. CDR3 bases: TGTGCCAGCAGCTTAGAGGGCGCCTACAATGAGCAGTTCTTC.

This clonotype turned up a few times. The chain recombines TRBV7-2 with TRBJ1-5; 9 bases are shared with TRBD1. The CDR3 is made up of 16 amino acids. Germline CDR1 reads SGHTA; CDR2 reads FQGNSA. Germline trimming cut 7 bases from V and 3 bases from J; bases unmatched to any gene: 10. CDR3 sequence: CASTKAGQGINQPQHF. CDR3 sequence (DNA): TGTGCCAGCACTAAGGCCGGACAGGGGATCAATCAGCCCCAGCATTTT. Full variable domain (remainder filled in from reference TRBV7-2 and TRBJ1-5): GAGVSQSPSNKVTEKGKDVELRCDPISGHTALYWYRQSLGQGLEFLIYFQGNSAPDKSGLPSDRFSAERTGGSVSTLTIQRTQQEDSAVYLCASTKAGQGINQPQHFGDGTRLSIL.

The gene calls are TRBV2 and TRBJ1-5; D is unresolved. Trimming took 7 bases from V and 5 from J, leaving 12 bases between them. The CDR3 has 13 residues. Germline lookup yields CDR1 SNHLY and CDR2 FYNNEI. The DNA of the CDR3 is TGTGCCAGCAATCAGGTGATCGATCAGCCCCAGCATTTT. This encodes CASNQVIDQPQHF.

The chain couples TRBV5-6 to TRBJ2-7; possible D gene TRBD1, 5 bases. The CDR3 has 13 residues. V lost 4 bases, J lost 0 bases, and 8 bases lay in between. Germline CDR1 SGHDT, CDR2 YYEEEE. CDR3 region: CASSHDSSYEQYV. Written as DNA, the CDR3 is TGTGCCAGCAGCCACGACAGCTCCTACGAGCAGTACGTC.

The chain combines TRBV19 with TRBJ2-1; D is uncertain. With 3 bases removed from V and 2 bases from J, the gap between germline ends came to 14 bases. Germline V gives CDR1 LNHDA, CDR2 SQIVND (reference sequence). This CDR3 has 16 amino acids. CDR3 residues: CASSMVGRSTYNEQFF. CDR3 DNA sequence: TGTGCCAGTAGTATGGTTGGACGGAGTACCTACAATGAGCAGTTCTTC.

This chain links TRBV27 with TRBJ2-2; perhaps D is TRBD1 or TRBD2 (5 bases each). V was pared by 5 bases and J by 2 bases, with 15 bases between. Germline CDR1 and CDR2: MNHEY and SMNVEV (reference sequence). This CDR3 is built from 16 residues. The CDR3 loop is CASSVTSGTNTGELFF. CDR3 bases: TGTGCCAGCAGTGTGACCTCAGGGACCAACACCGGGGAGCTGTTTTTT.

CDR3 residues: CASGVSGTGVHEQYF. CDR3 in DNA: TGTGCCAGCGGCGTATCCGGGACAGGGGTTCACGAGCAGTACTTC. The rearrangement uses TRBV6-2 or TRBV6-3 and TRBJ2-7; 10 bases are shared with TRBD1. The CDR3 contains 15 residues. The germline V gene has CDR1 MNHEY and CDR2 SVGEGT. Trimming at V came to 8 bases and at J to 5 bases, leaving 12 bases not matched to a gene.

The chain carries TRBV29-1 and TRBJ1-1; 7 bases align to TRBD1. The CDR3 loop spans 12 amino acids. V trimming: 7 bases; J trimming: 3 bases; junction bases outside the gene matches: 5. Germline CDR1 and CDR2: SQVTM and ANQGSEA. The CDR3 spells CSAGGWDTEAFF. Here the CDR3 DNA reads TGCAGCGCAGGGGGGTGGGACACTGAAGCTTTCTTT.

The chain has TRBV4-1 and TRBJ2-1; 10 bases map to TRBD2. The CDR3 is made up of 16 amino acids. With 4 bases clipped from V and 8 bases from J, the junction kept 11 bases outside the gene matches. CDR1 is MGHRA and CDR2 is YSYEKL in the germline V gene. CDR3 DNA: TGCGCCAGCAGCCTACTACTAGCGGGACGGAACTATGAGCAGTTCTTC. Its translation: CASSLLLAGRNYEQFF.

This clonotype has a handful of counts. The chain employs TRBV7-2 and TRBJ1-2, with D tentatively TRBD1 (5 bases). Germline assignment: CDR1 SGHTA and CDR2 FQGNSA. This CDR3 contains 14 residues. Trimming removed 5 bases from V and 7 bases from J, with 17 bases in between. This CDR3 reads CASSPGPNSRGYTF. In DNA form, the CDR3 reads TGTGCCAGCAGCCCGGGACCAAACAGTCGTGGCTACACCTTC.

The chain carries TRBV6-2 or TRBV6-3 and TRBJ1-2; possible D gene TRBD1, 5 bases. The germline V gene has CDR1 MNHEY and CDR2 SVGEGT. The CDR3 is made up of 12 amino acids. The V end lost 2 bases, the J end lost 8 bases, and 9 bases lay between the germline ends. CDR3 in DNA: TGTGCCAGCAGTTACGACAGCCCGGGCTACACCTTC. It codes for CASSYDSPGYTF.

In its sample, this clonotype was seen a few times. The J gene is TRBJ2-5, the V gene TRBV12-3 or TRBV12-4, with 7 bases fitting TRBD1. The CDR3 is made up of 17 amino acids. Unmatched junction bases numbered 8, after V lost 1 base and J lost 0 bases. Written as DNA, the CDR3 is TGTGCCAGCAGTTTAGATCACGGGACAGTCCACCAAGAGACCCAGTACTTC. Protein sequence: CASSLDHGTVHQETQYF.

V gene TRBV7-2 combines with J gene TRBJ1-2; 9 nucleotides agree with TRBD1. Per germline, CDR1 SGHTA and CDR2 FQGNSA. V dropped 5 bases and J dropped 8; count of bases not matched to a gene: 6. This CDR3 spans 13 amino acids. CDR3 nucleotides: TGTGCCAGCAGCACCCGGACAGGGGACGGCTACACCTTC. Translation gives CASSTRTGDGYTF. Looking up the rest from reference TRBV7-2 and TRBJ1-2 gives the full variable domain: GAGVSQSPSNKVTEKGKDVELRCDPISGHTALYWYRQSLGQGLEFLIYFQGNSAPDKSGLPSDRFSAERTGGSVSTLTIQRTQQEDSAVYLCASSTRTGDGYTFGSGTRLTVV.

CDR3 loop: CASSDRVTGEEQYF. DNA for the CDR3: TGTGCCAGCAGCGACCGCGTGACAGGGGAAGAGCAGTACTTC. This chain connects TRBV25-1 to TRBJ2-7; 8 bases line up with TRBD1. This CDR3 is built from 14 residues. V trimming: 6 bases; J trimming: 7 bases; junction bases outside the gene matches: 11. Germline V CDR1 and CDR2: MGHDK, SYGVNS.

As to this clonotype: A much larger clone is a single base away; this may be a read error. Here the CDR3 omits its conserved ending phenylalanine or tryptophan, so a read error is the likely source. This chain joins TRBV11-3 and TRBJ2-1; 10 bases fit TRBD2. Germline CDR1 is SGHNT and CDR2 is YENEEA. The CDR3 spans 15 residues. V shed 1 base, J shed 5 bases, and the junction held 2 bases outside the gene matches. CDR3 sequence: CASSLGLAGDNEQFL. For the CDR3, the DNA is TGTGCCAGCAGCTTAGGTCTAGCGGGGGACAATGAGCAGTTCTTA.

The chain carries TRBV7-6 and TRBJ2-3, with D maybe TRBD1 (6 bases). Germline assignment: CDR1 SGHVS and CDR2 FNYEAQ. The V end lost 5 bases, the J end lost 5 bases, and 23 bases lay between the germline ends. This CDR3 is 17 amino acids long. This CDR3 is CASSPGALGQQLDTQYF. CDR3 coding DNA: TGTGCCAGCAGCCCAGGGGCTTTGGGTCAACAACTAGATACGCAGTATTTT.

Turning to this clonotype: Its ends do not fully match the called genes, so a read error is possible. V usage is TRBV7-6 and J usage is TRBJ2-1; D is possibly TRBD2 (6 bases). CDR3 length: 18 residues. Germline V gene data show CDR1 as SGHVS and CDR2 as FNYEAQ. The chain's CDR3 is CASSLGKGPAGPYNGQFF. The CDR3 coding sequence is TGTGCCAGCAGCTTGGGAAAGGGACCGGCGGGGCCCTACAATGGGCAGTTCTTC.

This clonotype turned up a few times. The chain has TRBV4-1 and TRBJ1-3, with a weak D call TRBD1 (5 bases). Germline V gene sequence: CDR1 MGHRA, CDR2 YSYEKL. This CDR3 is built from 12 residues. Trimming removed 1 base at V and 9 bases at J, with 7 bases between. The CDR3 DNA follows: TGCGCCAGCAGCCAAGTGAGGGGCACCATATATTTT. Its translation: CASSQVRGTIYF.

The rearrangement joins TRBV28 to TRBJ2-1, with D possibly being TRBD1 (6 bases). The CDR3 length is 15 residues. Trimming removed 4 bases from V and 5 bases from J, with 15 bases in between. Germline assignment: CDR1 MDHEN and CDR2 SYDVKM. This chain's CDR3 is CASSSRTDRHNEQFF. The CDR3, as DNA: TGTGCCAGCAGTTCCCGGACAGACCGCCACAATGAGCAGTTCTTC.

This chain joins TRBV28 and TRBJ2-3; D is tentatively TRBD1 or TRBD2 (5 bases each). V lost 8 bases to trimming and J lost 6 bases, with 21 bases between them. Per germline, CDR1 MDHEN and CDR2 SYDVKM. The CDR3 has 15 residues. CDR3 DNA: TGTGCCAGCGGCTCTCCCGGGACGACCACCGATACGCAGTATTTT. Translating it yields CASGSPGTTTDTQYF.

This rearrangement joins TRBV30 to TRBJ1-5; D gene unclear. CDR1 is GTSNPN, CDR2 SVGIG, per germline (reference sequence). The CDR3 spans 13 residues. Trimming took 0 bases from V and 9 from J, leaving 12 bases between them. The CDR3 loop reads CAWSVRGDRPQHF. The CDR3 DNA is TGTGCCTGGAGTGTACGTGGTGATCGGCCCCAGCATTTT.

This clonotype was seen a handful of times. One end of the junction is discordant with germline, which a read error may explain. CDR3 bases: TGTGCCAGCAGCCACCGCGTCCAGGGGCGGGTCTTC. It yields the protein CASSHRVQGRVF. The chain uses TRBV28 and TRBJ2-1, with a weak D call TRBD1 (6 bases). Germline CDR1 reads MDHEN; CDR2 reads SYDVKM. The CDR3 has 12 amino acids.

This clonotype occurred many times. J is TRBJ2-1 and V is TRBV18, with D perhaps TRBD2 (5 bases). With 7 bases removed from V and 7 bases from J, the gap between germline ends came to 20 bases. The CDR3 has 15 amino acids. Germline lookup yields CDR1 KGHSH and CDR2 LQKENI. The CDR3 coding sequence is TGTGCCAGCTTCGAGGGCTTAGCTGGGAAGAATGAGCAGTTCTTC. It is translated as CASFEGLAGKNEQFF.